The rows below give T cell receptor beta chains drawn from one sample of a study of cytomegalovirus exposure and HLA in healthy donors. Libraries were prepared by immunoSEQ multiplex PCR; TCRdb keeps only in-frame clonotypes and omits some of them. The table lists hundreds of thousands of clones, approximately 70% of them singletons. Sequencing was performed on PBMCs. The receptor set was obtained from a man aged 35-49 years in good health and CMV-seropositive. Each CDR3 is given with its conserved first and last residue. D genes are given only for firm matches. Size is omitted from some rows. Given values are once, few, many or a class for expanded clones.

j_call,v_call,clone_size,d_call,cdr3_nt,cdr3_aa
TRBJ2-3,TRBV10-3,few,TRBD2,TGTGCCATCAGTGAGAGGTTAGCGGGGGACACAGATACGCAGTATTTT,CAISERLAGDTDTQYF
TRBJ2-2,TRBV11-2,NA,TRBD1,TGTGCCAGCAGCCCGACAGGGGTCGGGGAGCTGTTTTTT,CASSPTGVGELFF
TRBJ2-2,TRBV29-1,few,NA,TGCAGCGTTGAACGGACAGGGGAGCTGTTTTTT,CSVERTGELFF
TRBJ2-7,TRBV19,NA,NA,TGTGCCAGTAGTATACCTAGCGAGTCCTACGAGCAGTACTTC,CASSIPSESYEQYF
TRBJ1-5,TRBV7-2,NA,TRBD1,TGTGCCAGCAGCTTTAGACAGGGTCAGCCCCAGCATTTT,CASSFRQGQPQHF
TRBJ1-4,TRBV19,NA,TRBD1,TGTGCCAGTAGTATCGACAGGGTGGCTAATGAAAAACTGTTTTTT,CASSIDRVANEKLFF
TRBJ1-1,TRBV27,NA,TRBD1,TGTGCCAGGATAGGACAGGGGGTGCACACTGAAGCTTTCTTT,CARIGQGVHTEAFF
TRBJ1-1,TRBV28,NA,NA,TGTGCCAGCAGTTTAAGAGAGACTGAAGCTTTCTTT,CASSLRETEAFF
TRBJ2-2,TRBV29-1,few,NA,TGCAGCGTAGCCTGGTCGAACACCGGGGAGCTGTTTTTT,CSVAWSNTGELFF
TRBJ2-1,TRBV10-2,few,NA,TGCGCCAGCAGTGCCGGCAATGAGCAGTTCTTC,CASSAGNEQFF
TRBJ1-1,TRBV7-8,NA,TRBD1,TGTGCCAGCAGCTACCGGACAGGGGTTACTGAAGCTTTCTTT,CASSYRTGVTEAFF
TRBJ2-6,TRBV11-2,NA,TRBD1,TGTGCCAGCAGGTCGGGACAGGGGTCTGGGGCCAACGTCCTGACTTTC,CASRSGQGSGANVLTF
TRBJ1-2,TRBV28,NA,TRBD1,TGTGCCAGCAGCCCGACAGGGAACTATGGCTACACCTTC,CASSPTGNYGYTF
TRBJ1-1,TRBV5-1,NA,TRBD1,TGCGCCAGCAGCTTGGGGGTGGACAGGGGGACTGAAGCTTTCTTT,CASSLGVDRGTEAFF
TRBJ2-3,TRBV5-1,NA,NA,TGCGCCAGCCGTTCGGAGGCGCCAGACACAGATACGCAGTATTTT,CASRSEAPDTDTQYF
TRBJ2-1,TRBV5-1,NA,TRBD2,TGCGCCAGCAGCTTGGAGGGCGGGGGATACAATGAGCAGTTCTTC,CASSLEGGGYNEQFF
TRBJ2-3,TRBV9,NA,TRBD2,TGTGCCAGCAGCCCACTGGCTAGCGGGGGGGTCCCTTTCACAGATACGCAGTATTTT,CASSPLASGGVPFTDTQYF
TRBJ1-5,TRBV6-1,NA,NA,TGTGCCAGCAGTGAAGTTGGCAGTTATAGCAATCAGCCCCAGCATTTT,CASSEVGSYSNQPQHF
TRBJ1-5,TRBV5-6,few,NA,TGTGCCAGCAGCTTGGGGACACCGGCTCTCCAGCCCCAGCATTTT,CASSLGTPALQPQHF
TRBJ2-1,TRBV9,NA,TRBD1,TGTGCCAGCAGCCCAGGACAGGGAAGGGGACCTTACAATGAGCAGTTCTTC,CASSPGQGRGPYNEQFF
TRBJ1-4,TRBV6-5,NA,TRBD1,TGTGCCAGCAGCCCACAGGGGGCGGGCGAAAAACTGTTTTTT,CASSPQGAGEKLFF
TRBJ2-7,TRBV19,NA,NA,TGTGCCAGTAGTATCCGGGCAGGGCCCTACGAGCAGTACTTC,CASSIRAGPYEQYF
TRBJ2-6,TRBV7-2,NA,TRBD1,TGTGCCAGCAGCCGGGACAGGGCTGGGGCCAACGTCCTGACTTTC,CASSRDRAGANVLTF
TRBJ2-7,TRBV27,NA,TRBD2,TGTGCCAGCAGTTTGGGACTAGGCTCCTACGAGCAGTACTTC,CASSLGLGSYEQYF
TRBJ2-7,TRBV19,NA,TRBD2,TGTGCCAGTAGTTCAAGACTAGCGGGGGACTCCTACGAGCAGTACTTC,CASSSRLAGDSYEQYF
TRBJ2-1,TRBV7-6,NA,NA,TGTGCCAGCAGTTCGACAGGTAGCTCCTACAATGAGCAGTTCTTC,CASSSTGSSYNEQFF
TRBJ2-1,TRBV27,NA,NA,TGTGCCAGCAGTTTCCCAGGTGGTGAGCAGTTCTTC,CASSFPGGEQFF
TRBJ2-7,TRBV7-2,NA,NA,TGTGCCAGCAGCTCATCAGGGATTTACGAGCAGTACTTC,CASSSSGIYEQYF
TRBJ1-5,TRBV10-3,NA,NA,TGTGCCATCAGTAGAGGGGGTAGCAATCAGCCCCAGCATTTT,CAISRGGSNQPQHF
TRBJ2-5,TRBV6-5,NA,TRBD1,TGTGCCAGCAGGACTCGGACAGGGGGCCAAGAGACCCAGTACTTC,CASRTRTGGQETQYF
TRBJ1-3,TRBV9,NA,NA,TGTGCCAGCAGCCTAACGTGGGGAGGCTCTGGAAACACCATATATTTT,CASSLTWGGSGNTIYF
TRBJ1-2,TRBV27,NA,TRBD1,TGTGCCAGCAGTCTACAACCCCGGACAGGGCATGGCTACACCTTC,CASSLQPRTGHGYTF
TRBJ2-7,TRBV19,NA,NA,TGTGCCAGTAGTAGGGACTCCACTGCGACCTACGAGCAGTACTTC,CASSRDSTATYEQYF
TRBJ2-1,TRBV19,NA,NA,TGTGCCAGTACGCCTGGAGTTATTGGGTTGCATGAGCAGTTCTTC,CASTPGVIGLHEQFF
TRBJ1-1,TRBV20-1,few,NA,TGCAGTGCCTCAGAACACACTGAAGCTTTCTTT,CSASEHTEAFF
TRBJ1-5,TRBV7-8,NA,NA,TGTGCCAGCAGCTTAGAGGGTCTCAGCGGAGGGCCCCAGCATTTT,CASSLEGLSGGPQHF
TRBJ2-1,TRBV7-9,NA,NA,TGTGCCAGCAGCTTGGGGGGCTCCTACAATGAGCAGTTCTTC,CASSLGGSYNEQFF
TRBJ1-5,TRBV27,few,NA,TGTGCCAGCAGTTGGGGGCGCAATCAGCCCCAGCATTTT,CASSWGRNQPQHF
TRBJ2-7,TRBV27,NA,NA,TGTGCCAGCAGTTTGGAGGGCTACGAGCAGTGCTTC,CASSLEGYEQCF
TRBJ2-5,TRBV25-1,NA,NA,TGTGCCAGCAGGGTCAGGGAAAGGGAGACCCAGTACTTC,CASRVRERETQYF
TRBJ2-7,TRBV28,NA,TRBD1,TGTGCCAGCAGTCCCTGGACAGGGGCCTACGAGCAGTACTTC,CASSPWTGAYEQYF
TRBJ2-1,TRBV19,NA,TRBD2,TGTGCCAGTAGTATCCAGCCAGCGGGGGGCCTCCCCAATGAGCAGTTCTTC,CASSIQPAGGLPNEQFF
TRBJ1-1,TRBV11-2,NA,NA,TGTGCCAGCAACCCCGGGGGGCGGAGGACTGAAGCTTTCTTT,CASNPGGRRTEAFF
TRBJ2-5,TRBV5-6,NA,TRBD2,TGTGCCAGCAGCGAGCCAGCTAGCGGGGGGGGAGAGACCCAGTACTTC,CASSEPASGGGETQYF
TRBJ2-7,TRBV9,NA,NA,TGTGCCAGCAGCCCCCAGGGTGGGTTGCCTGATCAGTACTTC,CASSPQGGLPDQYF
TRBJ2-1,TRBV7-9,NA,TRBD2,TGTGCCAGCAGCAGATCTAGCGGGAACGATGAGCAGTTCTTC,CASSRSSGNDEQFF
TRBJ2-1,TRBV10-1,few,TRBD2,TGCGCCAGCAGTCGGATCCCAGCGGGGGCCTACAATGAGCAGTTCTTC,CASSRIPAGAYNEQFF
TRBJ2-2,TRBV5-4,few,NA,TGTGCCAGCAGCTTGGACAGGGCGGGCACCGGGGAGCTGTTTTTT,CASSLDRAGTGELFF
TRBJ1-6,TRBV5-6,NA,NA,TGTGCCAGCAGCTTGGCGGGAAGCTCCTATAATTCACCCCTCCACTTT,CASSLAGSSYNSPLHF
TRBJ2-7,TRBV6-5,NA,TRBD1,TGTGCCAGCAGTCCCTCCGGGACAGGGTCCTACGAGCAGTACTTC,CASSPSGTGSYEQYF
TRBJ1-3,TRBV19,NA,TRBD1,TGTGCCAGTAGTCCCCGGGACAGGCCTCGTTCTGGAAACACCATATATTTT,CASSPRDRPRSGNTIYF
TRBJ2-1,TRBV7-9,few,NA,TGTGCCAGCAGCCGGACAGCCGAGGGCAATGAGCAGTTCTTC,CASSRTAEGNEQFF
TRBJ1-2,TRBV6-6,NA,NA,TGTGCCTCCGCTAGGGGGGGTGGCTACACCTTC,CASARGGGYTF
TRBJ1-4,TRBV2,NA,NA,TGTGCCAGTAGGGGTGGGGGCTGGGATGAAAAACTGTTTTTT,CASRGGGWDEKLFF
TRBJ2-7,TRBV7-2,few,TRBD1,TGTGCCAGCAGCCAGTACGGGACAGGGGTCCACGAGCAGTACTTC,CASSQYGTGVHEQYF
TRBJ2-3,TRBV6-4,NA,TRBD2,TGTGCCAGCAGTGAAGAGCGGGGGCTAGGGTACACGCAGTATTTT,CASSEERGLGYTQYF
TRBJ1-2,TRBV7-2,once,TRBD1,TGTGCCAGCAGCCTAAGTCCCGGGACAGGGTCACACGGCTACACCTTC,CASSLSPGTGSHGYTF
TRBJ2-5,TRBV14,NA,TRBD1,TGTGCCAGCCCAGCACAGGGGTATGGAGAGACCCAGTACTTC,CASPAQGYGETQYF
TRBJ2-7,TRBV11-3,NA,TRBD2,TGTGCCAGCAGCCCGGGGGGGAGTCTCTCCGAGCAGTACTTC,CASSPGGSLSEQYF
TRBJ2-7,TRBV5-1,once,TRBD2,TGCGCCAGCAGCTTAACTAGCGGGGGACTCTACGAGCAGTACTTC,CASSLTSGGLYEQYF